The rows below give T cell receptor beta chains drawn from one sample of a study of beta chain features in type 1 diabetes. Measured with immunoSEQ multiplex PCR; TCRdb has only the in-frame clones, and not every one. The top ten hold roughly 4.1% of the sample, which has under 250,000 clones, about 25% seen once. Sequences were obtained from central memory CD4+ T cells from blood. The receptors shown here come from a man younger than 40 in good health. CDR3s include the opening cysteine and the closing phenylalanine or tryptophan. Each record gives: J gene, V gene, CDR3 protein.

J: TRBJ2-3
V: TRBV5-6
CDR3: CASSFTGTGYTDTQYF

J: TRBJ2-1
V: TRBV10-3
CDR3: CAISPGLERSNEQFF

J: TRBJ2-4
V: TRBV6-6
CDR3: CASRSTGENIQYF

J: TRBJ2-1
V: TRBV7-2
CDR3: CASSPGPQNNEQFF

J: TRBJ1-5
V: TRBV7-2
CDR3: CASSLAGISNQPQHF

J: TRBJ2-5
V: TRBV18
CDR3: CASSPLLAGNTGEETQYF

J: TRBJ2-1
V: TRBV15
CDR3: CATSRAGYNEQFF

J: TRBJ2-7
V: TRBV25-1
CDR3: CASSGGQGLTYEQYF

J: TRBJ2-1
V: TRBV29-1
CDR3: CSVPTSGGPYNEQFF

J: TRBJ2-5
V: TRBV28
CDR3: CASSLGGAKETQYF

J: TRBJ1-2
V: TRBV25-1
CDR3: CASSEWEVSGGYTF

J: TRBJ2-3
V: TRBV4-1
CDR3: CASSQQGLAGNTDTQYF

J: TRBJ1-1
V: TRBV9
CDR3: CASTQGAVNTEAFF

J: TRBJ2-6
V: TRBV4-3
CDR3: CASSQGDISSGANVLTF

J: TRBJ2-1
V: TRBV5-1
CDR3: CASSPRLVGGDEQFF

J: TRBJ1-1
V: TRBV5-1
CDR3: CASSLGTVTNTEAFF

J: TRBJ2-3
V: TRBV30
CDR3: CAWSLRRGTDTQYF

J: TRBJ2-2
V: TRBV5-4
CDR3: CASSKDRGSTGELFF

J: TRBJ1-1
V: TRBV5-6
CDR3: CASSSLRTALNTEAFF

J: TRBJ1-5
V: TRBV29-1
CDR3: CSVMTGRNNQPQHF

J: TRBJ2-1
V: TRBV4-3
CDR3: CASSQDLRKEQFF

J: TRBJ2-5
V: TRBV4-2
CDR3: CASSRRTSGGDGSETQYF

J: TRBJ2-7
V: TRBV6-5
CDR3: CASSYSRTAYEQYF

J: TRBJ2-3
V: TRBV18
CDR3: CASSLGLAGSDTQYF

J: TRBJ2-1
V: TRBV7-9
CDR3: CASSLAGSSYNEQFF

J: TRBJ1-2
V: TRBV6-1
CDR3: CASSAVRENYGYTF

J: TRBJ2-7
V: TRBV5-6
CDR3: CASSFAGSTYEQYF

J: TRBJ2-1
V: TRBV30
CDR3: CAWKFGGNEQFF

J: TRBJ2-7
V: TRBV10-3
CDR3: CAIGGENSFYEQYF

J: TRBJ2-7
V: TRBV28
CDR3: CASSPLRGQGIDEQYF

J: TRBJ2-1
V: TRBV5-1
CDR3: CASSLGASGRSTNEQFF

J: TRBJ2-1
V: TRBV18
CDR3: CASSPGPNRGNEQFF

J: TRBJ2-7
V: TRBV25-1
CDR3: CASRTETYEQYF

J: TRBJ2-7
V: TRBV6-5
CDR3: CASSRETGTGEQYF

J: TRBJ1-1
V: TRBV7-9
CDR3: CASRPSPDRGETEAFF

J: TRBJ2-1
V: TRBV2
CDR3: CASRVGGYSYNEQFF

J: TRBJ2-7
V: TRBV2
CDR3: CASSGNREQYF

J: TRBJ2-6
V: TRBV6-1
CDR3: CASSYTGANVLTF

J: TRBJ1-2
V: TRBV7-2
CDR3: CASSTKGQGAQGYTF

J: TRBJ1-1
V: TRBV29-1
CDR3: CSVTGTANTEAFF

J: TRBJ1-5
V: TRBV7-9
CDR3: CASSLDGGRQPQHF

J: TRBJ2-2
V: TRBV19
CDR3: CARSAERGTGELFF

J: TRBJ2-3
V: TRBV5-6
CDR3: CASSFALDTQYF

J: TRBJ2-1
V: TRBV7-2
CDR3: CASSLEWGSYNEQFF

J: TRBJ2-4
V: TRBV4-2
CDR3: CASSQEGGAKNIQYF